The T cell receptor beta chain described here comes from a study of tumor-infiltrating lymphocytes in primary liver carcinoma. Study-level findings and limits: The 250 largest clones made up significantly more of tumor than blood repertoires (p = 0.039).

Co-extraction of both nucleic acids (RNA and DNA) used 20-30 mg of unsorted bulk tissue. Each individual tumor supplied samples from five separate regions. Viable tumor cells exceeded 85% in all tumor samples. For this clonotype: The target antigen is unknown.

The germline V gene has CDR1 KGHDR and CDR2 SFDVKD. CDR3 length: 12 amino acids. V was trimmed by 8 bases and J by 10 bases, leaving 16 bases between them. Researchers generated TCR beta cDNA from 500 ng of total RNA, relying on a constant-region primer. Nested multiplex PCR, run for three rounds with slightly modified ARM-PCR, yielded TCR beta libraries. For 10 cycles apiece, the opening two PCR rounds ran with TRBV1-TRBV30 forward primers and a C-beta reverse primer. TCRdb re-derived calls from the multiplex PCR reads in MiXCR, one entry per CDR3 protein. The data contain 55,000 to 65,000 distinct CDR3 sequences, 60% to 85% of them singletons.

The TCR originated in a middle-aged man with primary liver carcinoma and hepatitis B virus infection. The chain employs TRBV24-1 and TRBJ1-2; perhaps TRBD1 as D (6 bases). Sequencing input: liver tumor tissue from sampling region 2. The subset was: tumor region T2, inferior pole. This CDR3 is CATNAGGWDYTF. The CDR3, as DNA: TGTGCCACCAATGCTGGGGGCTGGGACTACACCTTC.